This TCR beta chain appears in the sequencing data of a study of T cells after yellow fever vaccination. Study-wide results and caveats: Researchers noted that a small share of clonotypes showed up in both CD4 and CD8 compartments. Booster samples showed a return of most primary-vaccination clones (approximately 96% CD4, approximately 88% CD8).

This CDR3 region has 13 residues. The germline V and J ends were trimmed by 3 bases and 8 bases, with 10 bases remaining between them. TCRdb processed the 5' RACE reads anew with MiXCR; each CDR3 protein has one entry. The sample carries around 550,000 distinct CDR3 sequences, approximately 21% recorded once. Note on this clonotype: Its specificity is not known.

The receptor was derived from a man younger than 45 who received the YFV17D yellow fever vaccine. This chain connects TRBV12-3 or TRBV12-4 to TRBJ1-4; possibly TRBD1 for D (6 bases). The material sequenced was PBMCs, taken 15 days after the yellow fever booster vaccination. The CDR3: CASSFDGQEKLFF. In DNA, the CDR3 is TGTGCCAGCAGTTTCGACGGACAGGAAAAACTGTTTTTT.